This T cell receptor (beta chain) comes out of a study of shared clonotypes between healthy human individuals (dated by TCRdb to about 2020). Regarding the study in general: The cohort included three men and a couple of women between 18 and 49 years of age. Blood TCR repertoires of five healthy adults were deeply sequenced to estimate repertoire size and the extent of clonotype sharing between individuals. Per donor, three plates each were used for CD4 naive and CD4 memory, two for CD8 naive, and one for CD8 memory. Per donor, leukapheresis produced somewhere between about 0.85 and 8.9 billion PBMCs. Libraries were prepared and TCR repertoires were sequenced by different laboratories using diverse techniques, in order to increase sequencing depth and limit assay-specific biases. General study outcomes and caveats: Naive subsets generally had larger estimated clonotype richness than memory subsets. Based on pairwise subsampling, the degree of clonotype sharing among donors was expected to be affected by sequencing depth. Across several donors, about 5% of naive CD4, more than 3% of naive CD8, 2% to 2.5% of memory CD4, and under 0.45% of memory CD8 clonotypes were shared. The genetic and exposure-history diversity represented was limited by the small number of donors. Sampling was limited to blood, and TCR repertoires in tissue likely differ from TCR repertoires in blood. Incomplete sequencing was indicated by rarefaction of sorted-subset datasets, despite the large sequencing depth. Clonotypes shared by all four sorted-subset donors showed higher generation probabilities than non-shared clonotypes.

As regards this clone: Its binding antigen is unknown. Base qualities are missing; no much larger clone stands one base away. Other DNA sequences in this sample translate to the same CDR3.

For the CD8 naive samples, CD45RO-negative cells were positively selected for CCR7, yielding a CD45RA+CCR7+ population from which TemRA cells were excluded. Healthy HIV-negative adults with no recently reported acute infections or vaccinations were included as donors. Every donor was a Caucasian adult residing in Nashville, Tennessee, USA. Blood was collected by leukapheresis, and PBMCs were isolated by Ficoll-Histopaque density gradient centrifugation and then cryopreserved in liquid nitrogen vapor phase. Analytical flow cytometry was used to check the purity and quantity of every magnetically sorted T cell population. Genomic DNA was isolated from each sorted fraction and quantified by UV absorbance on a Nanodrop 2000c. Using the deep immunoSEQ assay, TCR CDR3 regions were amplified from genomic DNA by multiplex PCR. Extracted genomic DNA from each cell subset was spread evenly across all wells of several immunoSEQ 96-well plates, with each plate serving as a replicate. For sorted subsets, roughly 200 ng of genomic DNA, equivalent to some 33,000 T cell genomes, went into each replicate PCR. Purified libraries were quantified with a Qubit 3.0 fluorometer, sized on a Bioanalyzer 2100, and re-quantified with the KAPA Library Quantification kit. Every immunoSEQ 96-well plate was sequenced on a dedicated single-read 150-cycle Illumina NextSeq 550 flow cell. Concerning the study's data processing: Because the immunoSEQ output held only junctional sequences and lacked quality scores, the filtering could not match the filtering applied to full-length reads. Sequences were annotated with PyIR, a Python wrapper for IgBLAST v1.9, using IMGT germline references to assign V/J genes and CDR3. Reads with weak V/J assignments (E-value above 1e-6), missing CDR3, stop codons, out-of-frame junctions, or ambiguous translated residues were removed. V3J clonotypes were defined by identical inferred V gene, J gene, and CDR3 amino acid sequence. Percentage overlap between repertoires was computed as shared unique clonotypes divided by the size of the smaller repertoire. RTK rarefaction, the Chao1 estimator, and Recon v2.1 estimates of unobserved clonotypes were used to assess repertoire richness. For all TCRbeta clonotypes obtained by the gDNA method from four donors, generation probabilities were computed with OLGA. The source is immuneACCESS, and TCRdb retained only in-frame sequences with V and J called. Part of the clones is not carried over; for the studies checked, unresolved V genes explain less than half of this, and the remainder is unexplained. D and trimming come from the DNA, and the V and J calls and clone size come from that table. The sample has about 2.1 million clones on record, approximately 94% of them singletons. The top ten constitute 1.5% to 2% of the sample.

According to the germline V gene, CDR1 reads SGDLS and CDR2 reads YYNGEE. The CDR3 goes from the cysteine to the phenylalanine over 12 residues. Just CDR3 DNA is preserved here, 36 bases in frame from base 1. At the junction V is shortened by 2 bases and J by 5 bases, with 7 bases in between. Sample: naive CD8+ T cells from PBMCs. The intended sense of this specimen's cell subset or site label: CD45RA+CCR7+. The sequence was collected from a man between 18 and 29 years old in good health. Some clones in this sample may be carry-over from other donors' samples. The V and J segments used are TRBV9 and TRBJ2-5; tentative D gene TRBD2, with 6 bases matching. At the DNA level, the sequence is TGTGCCAGCAGCGTGGGGGGTGAGACCCAGTACTTC. This is translated as CASSVGGETQYF.